Listed here are 25 T cell receptor beta chains from one sample, sequenced in a study of tumor-infiltrating lymphocytes in primary liver carcinoma. cDNA specific to TCR beta was made from around 530 ng of total RNA, with a constant-region primer employed for priming. Slightly modified ARM-PCR served as the procedure for the TCR beta libraries. These libraries came from three rounds of nested multiplex PCR. The first two PCR rounds, approximately 11 cycles each, used TRBV1-TRBV30 forward primers and a C-beta reverse primer. TCRdb called the multiplex PCR reads again in MiXCR, with one record for every CDR3 protein. The data hold around 20,000 distinct CDR3 sequences, with 79% observed a single time. The tissue used was unsorted bulk material of about 19-30 mg. RNA and DNA were co-extracted from it with the AllPrep DNA/RNA mini kit. Sequenced sample: liver tumor tissue from sampling region 4. This sample's subset: tumor region T4, right-lateral pole. These receptors all come from a woman aged 25 to 39 with primary liver carcinoma and hepatitis B virus infection.

This clonotype has a handful of counts. J is TRBJ1-4 and V is TRBV30; D perhaps matches TRBD1 (5 bases). V lost 0 bases and J 8 bases, leaving 10 bases between the germline ends. The CDR3 covers 13 residues. CDR1 GTSNPN and CDR2 SVGIG come from the germline V gene (reference sequence). The CDR3 sequence is CAWSVPGGEKLFF. The CDR3 DNA is TGTGCCTGGAGTGTACCCGGGGGAGAAAAACTGTTTTTT.

Concerning this clonotype: An end of the junction does not agree with germline; a read error may underlie this. The chain carries TRBV11-2 and TRBJ2-1; D is undetermined. This CDR3 region has 12 residues. The germline V gene encodes CDR1 SGHAT and CDR2 FQNNGV. The CDR3 nucleotides read TGTGCCAGCAGCTCTCTTAATGGTGAGCTGTCCTTC. This gives the protein CASSSLNGELSF.

V gene TRBV4-3 combines with J gene TRBJ2-7, with D tentatively TRBD1 (5 bases). From germline, CDR1 is LGHNA and CDR2 YSLEER. V was shortened by 0 bases and J by 7 bases, with 16 bases between the two germline ends. The CDR3 runs to 15 residues. The CDR3 reads CASSQDRCAGREQYF. CDR3 DNA: TGCGCCAGCAGCCAAGATCGGTGTGCAGGGCGTGAGCAGTACTTC.

Comment on this clonotype: One end of the junction does not line up with germline, which may come from a read error. The chain uses TRBV6-2 or TRBV6-3 and TRBJ2-5; D is undetermined. The germline gives CDR1 MNHEY, CDR2 SVGEGT. The CDR3 has 14 residues. The CDR3 loop reads CASSYDGLVEAQYF. In nucleotides, the CDR3 is TGTGCCAGCAGTTACGACGGCCTGGTAGAGGCCCAATACTTC.

Note on this clonotype: The CDR3 carries no conserved terminal phenylalanine or tryptophan, so it likely arises from a read error. DNA for the CDR3: TGTGCCAGCAGCTTACTTATAACAGGGGGCGAGTCCCAGCATCTT. Protein: CASSLLITGGESQHL. V gene TRBV7-8 combines with J gene TRBJ1-5; TRBD1 agrees at 9 bases. V dropped 2 bases and J dropped 11; count of bases not matched to a gene: 10. CDR1 and CDR2 from the germline V gene are SGHVS and FQNEAQ. This CDR3 has 15 amino acids.

In regard to this clonotype: The missing conserved phenylalanine or tryptophan at the end of this CDR3 makes a read error likely. The J gene is TRBJ2-1, the V gene TRBV4-3; unclear D gene. This CDR3 comprises 16 residues. Germline V gives CDR1 LGHNA, CDR2 YSLEER. DNA for the CDR3: TGCGCTAGCAGCCAAGATGCCTTATGCTCCTACAATGAGCAGTTCTAC. This codes for CASSQDALCSYNEQFY.

Remarks on this clonotype: It is likely a read error, because the conserved phenylalanine at the end of the CDR3 is missing. The DNA is omitted, as the CDR3 cannot be located on it reliably, and the CDR3 follows TCRdb's listing. The chain uses TRBV13 and TRBJ1-1; the DNA was not used to check the table's D call, TRBD1. CDR1 and CDR2 (germline): PRHDT, FYEKMQ (reference sequence). The CDR3 length is 17 residues, termini included. The CDR3 reads CASSLGGFGIGGTEVFL.

A single count supports this clonotype. A read error is likely, as this CDR3 ends without the conserved phenylalanine or tryptophan. V and J are TRBV30 and TRBJ2-3; the D call may be TRBD1 or TRBD2 (5 bases each). This CDR3 is 14 amino acids long. CDR1 and CDR2 from the germline V gene are GTSNPN and SVGIG (reference sequence). The chain's CDR3 is CVWSPGTGTDTQYL. DNA for the CDR3: TGTGTCTGGAGTCCGGGGACGGGCACAGATACGCAGTATCTT.

Turning to this clonotype: Mismatch with germline at one junction end may stem from a read error. The rearrangement uses TRBV29-1 and TRBJ2-5, with D possibly TRBD2 on 5 matching bases. Germline CDR1 reads SQVTM; CDR2 reads ANQGSEA. The CDR3 has 12 amino acids. Here the CDR3 reads CSVVGVGEIQYF. The CDR3 coding sequence is TGCAGCGTTGTCGGGGTGGGAGAGATCCAGTACTTC.

The chain links TRBV29-1 to TRBJ2-3; D is uncertain. This CDR3 has 14 residues. V was pared by 8 bases and J by 5 bases, with 20 bases between. From germline, CDR1 is SQVTM and CDR2 ANQGSEA. CDR3 nucleotide sequence: TGCAGCCCCCGTTCAGAAAGTGTTGTAGATACGCAGTATTTT. Its translation: CSPRSESVVDTQYF.

A word on this clonotype: An end of the junction does not agree with germline; a read error may underlie this. The chain recombines TRBV4-2 with TRBJ2-3, with D tentatively TRBD1 (6 bases). CDR1 and CDR2 from the germline V gene are LGHNA and YNFKEQ. The CDR3 covers 14 residues. In DNA form, the CDR3 reads TGTGCCAGCAGCAAATCGACAGGTGTAGATACACAGTATTTT. Residues: CASSKSTGVDTQYF.

Regarding this clonotype: Germline and junction disagree at one end, which may indicate a read error. CDR3 nucleotides: TGCGTCAGCAGCCAAGATTGGGGCAGGGTGCATGACTACACCTTC. It yields the protein CVSSQDWGRVHDYTF. The rearrangement uses TRBV4-3 and TRBJ1-2, with D perhaps matching TRBD1 (5 bases). The CDR3 runs 15 residues. Germline V gene sequence: CDR1 LGHNA, CDR2 YSLEER.

For this clonotype: At one end the junction does not follow the germline gene, possibly because of a read error. V is TRBV6-1 and J is TRBJ1-2, with unresolved D. The V gene's germline CDR1 is MNHNS and CDR2 SASEGT. This CDR3 has 18 amino acids. As DNA, the CDR3 is TGTGCCAGCGGTGAACGGCTCTTGGTCCTTAGATCTAACTATGGCTACACCTTC. It encodes CASGERLLVLRSNYGYTF.

With regard to this clonotype: At one end the junction does not follow the germline gene, possibly because of a read error. V and J are TRBV6-5 and TRBJ2-7; D gene ambiguous. The CDR3 spans 15 residues. Germline loops: CDR1 MNHEY, CDR2 SVGAGI. The CDR3 nucleotides read TGTCCCAGCAGTTACAAGAACAGTAGCTCCTACGAGCAGTACTTC. Translation gives CPSSYKNSSSYEQYF.

Remarks on this clonotype: An end of the junction does not agree with germline; a read error may underlie this. The gene calls are TRBV4-3 and TRBJ2-7; D uncertain. CDR1 is LGHNA, CDR2 YSLEER, per germline. The length of the CDR3 is 18 residues. The CDR3 DNA sequence: TGCGCCAGCAGCCAAGCTGTGACTGGGGATCACATTAGCTACGACCAGTACTTC. This gives the protein CASSQAVTGDHISYDQYF.

This rearrangement joins TRBV5-4 to TRBJ2-3; D possibly matches TRBD1 or TRBD2 (5 bases each). V was shortened by 4 bases and J by 6 bases, with 18 bases between the two germline ends. In germline, CDR1 is SGHNT, CDR2 YYREEE (reference sequence). The CDR3 length is 15 residues. The CDR3 DNA follows: TGTGCCAGCAGCCCGCCAGGGACGGAGGTGGATACGCAGTATTTT. Translation: CASSPPGTEVDTQYF.

This clonotype is classed as medium-sized. The V call is TRBV12-3 or TRBV12-4, the J call TRBJ2-5; TRBD1 or TRBD2 may be the D gene (5 bases each). V lost 2 bases and J 5 bases, leaving 18 bases between the germline ends. The CDR3 covers 16 residues. In DNA form, the CDR3 reads TGTGCCAGCAGTTTAAGTCCATGGGGGTCGGTGGAGACCCAGTACTTC. It specifies CASSLSPWGSVETQYF.

With regard to this clonotype: A much larger clone sits a single nucleotide away, making a read error possible. This chain joins TRBV19 and TRBJ2-3; D gene uncertain. Germline V gene data show CDR1 as LNHDA and CDR2 as SQIVND (reference sequence). CDR3 size: 15 residues. The CDR3 loop is CASSIDTRSTDTQCF. In DNA form, the CDR3 reads TGTGCCAGTAGTATAGATACCAGGAGCACAGATACGCAGTGTTTT.

Concerning this clonotype: Relative to the germline gene, one junction end is altered; a read error may explain this. The rearrangement joins TRBV11-2 to TRBJ1-6, with no clear D. Looked up from germline, CDR1 is SGHAT and CDR2 is FQNNGV. This CDR3 spans 15 amino acids. CDR3 amino acids: CVSSPSRTGNSHLHF. CDR3 bases: TGTGTCAGCAGCCCCAGCCGGACGGGCAATTCACACCTCCACTTT.

In this sample, this clonotype turned up once. The chain recombines TRBV4-3 with TRBJ2-7; D might be TRBD1 (6 bases). This CDR3 contains 15 residues. Germline CDR1 is LGHNA and CDR2 is YSLEER. V was clipped by 0 bases and J by 7 bases, with 16 bases between them. CDR3 DNA: TGCGCCAGCAGCCAAGATCGGTATACAGGGCGGGAGCAGTACTTC. Protein: CASSQDRYTGREQYF.

This clonotype has a handful of counts. A much larger clone differs from this one at a single base, so this may be a read error. This rearrangement joins TRBV7-8 to TRBJ2-3; 10 bases match TRBD2. Germline V gene lookup returns CDR1 SGHVS and CDR2 FQNEAQ. The CDR3 extends over 17 amino acids. CDR3 bases: TGTGCCAGCAGCTTAGAAGAGGCTAGCGGGAGCGCAGATACGCGGTATTTT. This gives the protein CASSLEEASGSADTRYF.

To note about this clonotype: Because the CDR3 is missing its conserved closing phenylalanine or tryptophan, this is likely a read error. V gene TRBV4-3 combines with J gene TRBJ1-2, with unresolved D. This CDR3 is built from 14 residues. Germline assignment: CDR1 LGHNA and CDR2 YSLEER. CDR3 sequence: CATSAELGIYGYTS. CDR3 DNA sequence: TGCGCCACCAGCGCTGAGTTGGGGATCTATGGCTACACCTCC.

As to this clonotype: A much larger clone differs by one base, so this may be a read error. The chain links TRBV11-2 to TRBJ1-4; the D is unclear. Trimming stripped 5 bases from V and 13 bases from J, with 11 bases between. The CDR3 length is 11 residues. Germline values: CDR1 SGHAT, CDR2 FQNNGV. This chain's CDR3 is CASSPWGRLFF. The CDR3 nucleotides are TGTGCCAGCAGCCCCTGGGGAAGACTGTTTTTT.

This clonotype has ten or more counts. This chain links TRBV2 with TRBJ2-3, with 16 bases that match TRBD2. The CDR3 totals 18 residues. From germline, CDR1 is SNHLY and CDR2 FYNNEI. Trimming took 6 bases from V and 4 from J; bases not matched to a gene: 10. The CDR3 region is CASRKGTSGRASPDTQYF. CDR3 coding DNA: TGTGCCAGCAGGAAGGGGACTAGCGGGAGGGCATCCCCAGATACGCAGTATTTT.

By proportion, this clonotype is large. This chain uses TRBV11-2 with TRBJ2-1, with 7 bases identical to TRBD2. CDR1 and CDR2 from the germline V gene are SGHAT and FQNNGV. This CDR3 is built from 14 residues. Trimming at V came to 5 bases and at J to 7 bases, leaving 8 bases not matched to a gene. CDR3 bases: TGTGCCAGCAGCCTCGGGGGGACGTGGAATGAGCAGTTCTTC. It translates to CASSLGGTWNEQFF.